Each of the 30 T cell receptor beta chains below was sequenced from the same sample in a study of T cells after yellow fever vaccination. TCRdb reanalysed the 5' RACE reads using MiXCR and keeps one entry per CDR3 protein. The sample has some 300,000 distinct CDR3 sequences, 7.5% to 9.5% seen once. This specimen was CD4+ T cells sorted from PBMCs, taken 5 days after the yellow fever booster vaccination. Receptors were obtained from a man in his late teens or twenties who received the YFV17D yellow fever vaccine.

This clonotype was seen a few times. The gene calls are TRBV11-2 and TRBJ1-2, with TRBD1 as a possible D gene (5 bases). This CDR3 region has 13 residues. V was cut by 6 bases and J by 8 bases, with 16 bases left in between. Per the germline V gene, CDR1 is SGHAT and CDR2 is FQNNGV. CDR3 amino acids: CASRLRQGDGYTF. CDR3 DNA: TGTGCCAGCAGGCTCCGGCAGGGAGACGGCTACACCTTC.

A few counts support this clonotype. The chain joins TRBV20-1 to TRBJ1-1, with D possibly matching TRBD1 (5 bases). CDR3 length: 12 amino acids. The germline V gene has CDR1 DFQATT and CDR2 SNEGSKA (reference sequence). Trimming left V 5 bases short and J 5 bases short, with 12 bases between. The CDR3 protein is CSAGSGGTEAFF. As DNA, the CDR3 is TGCAGTGCTGGGTCCGGGGGGACTGAAGCTTTCTTT.

The rearrangement joins TRBV20-1 to TRBJ2-5; 10 positions agree with TRBD1. CDR3 size: 15 residues. Per germline, CDR1 DFQATT and CDR2 SNEGSKA (reference sequence). After removal of 5 bases from V and 3 bases from J, the junction contained 9 bases not matched to a gene. CDR3 residues: CSAGQGVGTEETQYF. The CDR3 DNA is TGCAGTGCTGGACAGGGGGTGGGGACCGAAGAGACCCAGTACTTC.

This clonotype showed up many times. The chain recombines TRBV24-1 with TRBJ2-5; D not resolved. Germline V gives CDR1 KGHDR, CDR2 SFDVKD. Trimming took off 7 bases at V and 1 base at J, with 9 bases between the two ends. The CDR3 runs to 13 residues. This CDR3 reads CATSGIFQETQYF. The CDR3 DNA is TGTGCCACCAGCGGAATATTCCAAGAGACCCAGTACTTC.

This clonotype was counted a few times. The rearrangement links TRBV6-2 or TRBV6-3 to TRBJ2-1, with D tentatively TRBD2 (6 bases). Germline V gene lookup returns CDR1 MNHEY and CDR2 SVGEGT. The CDR3 consists of 15 residues. With 4 bases removed from V and 0 bases from J, the gap between germline ends came to 10 bases. CDR3 DNA sequence: TGTGCCAGCAGTTGGGGGGAATTCTCCTACAATGAGCAGTTCTTC. This codes for CASSWGEFSYNEQFF.

The chain employs TRBV7-2 and TRBJ1-5, with D maybe TRBD1 (5 bases). The germline V gene encodes CDR1 SGHTA and CDR2 FQGNSA. CDR3 length: 15 residues. V gave up 3 bases and J gave up 2 bases, with 11 bases separating them. The CDR3 DNA is TGTGCCAGCAGCTTTCGGGGCGTGGGCAATCAGCCCCAGCATTTT. Its protein product is CASSFRGVGNQPQHF.

This clonotype was seen many times. The rearrangement uses TRBV6-1 and TRBJ2-3, with D hard to call. The CDR3 runs to 15 residues. V lost 2 bases and J 2 bases, leaving 11 bases between the germline ends. The germline CDR1 and CDR2 sequences are MNHNS and SASEGT. The chain's CDR3 is CASSEPSILTDTQYF. CDR3 DNA sequence: TGTGCCAGCAGTGAACCCTCGATCCTCACAGATACGCAGTATTTT.

The chain is built from TRBV6-6 and TRBJ1-3; D possibly corresponds to TRBD1 (5 bases). CDR1 is MNHNY, CDR2 SVGAGI, per germline (reference sequence). V was trimmed by 6 bases and J by 5 bases, leaving 14 bases between them. There are 14 residues in the CDR3. CDR3 protein: CASRAGTSRNTIYF. Here the CDR3 DNA reads TGTGCCAGCAGGGCCGGGACCAGCAGAAACACCATATATTTT.

The chain couples TRBV18 to TRBJ2-1; D may be TRBD1 or TRBD2 (5 bases each). V lost 3 bases, J lost 10 bases, and 16 bases lay in between. The CDR3 spans 14 residues. CDR1 is KGHSH, CDR2 LQKENI, per germline. Here the CDR3 reads CASSPSRTEGEQFF. For the CDR3, the DNA is TGTGCCAGCTCACCGAGCCGGACCGAGGGGGAGCAGTTCTTC.

This clonotype was counted at least ten times. The V gene is TRBV6-6, the J gene TRBJ1-6; TRBD1 matches at 7 bases. The V gene's germline CDR1 is MNHNY and CDR2 SVGAGI (reference sequence). V trimming: 2 bases; J trimming: 7 bases; junction bases outside the gene matches: 2. The CDR3 loop spans 14 amino acids. The CDR3 region has the DNA TGTGCCAGCAGTTACAGGGGGCGAAATTCACCCCTCCACTTT. This gives the protein CASSYRGRNSPLHF.

The CDR3 region is CASRRTGSYEQYV. The CDR3, as DNA: TGTGCCAGCAGAAGGACAGGGAGCTACGAGCAGTACGTC. The V gene is TRBV6-2 or TRBV6-3, the J gene TRBJ2-7; 8 bases are a match to TRBD1. The CDR3 length is 13 residues. Per the germline V gene, CDR1 is MNHEY and CDR2 is SVGEGT. The V segment lost 6 bases and the J segment 3 bases; nucleotides outside the gene matches: 4.

This chain uses TRBV7-9 with TRBJ2-2; no definite D call. The CDR3 sequence is 13 residues long. Per the germline V gene, CDR1 is SEHNR and CDR2 is FQNEAQ (reference sequence). V gave up 2 bases and J gave up 6 bases, with 7 bases separating them. The CDR3 here is CASSLKPAGELFF. As DNA, the CDR3 is TGTGCCAGCAGCTTAAAGCCTGCCGGGGAGCTGTTTTTT.

This rearrangement joins TRBV7-3 to TRBJ1-2; 7 bases agree with TRBD1. The CDR3 is 14 amino acids. Germline CDR1 SGHTA, CDR2 FQGTGA. Trimming took 5 bases from V and 13 from J; bases not matched to a gene: 16. The CDR3 protein is CASSNNPRGGLPTF. The CDR3 DNA reads TGTGCCAGCAGCAACAACCCCAGGGGGGGTTTGCCCACCTTC.

CDR3 nucleotide sequence: TGTGCCAGCAGCCCCTCGAACCGGGCCACAGATACGCAGTATTTT. Translation: CASSPSNRATDTQYF. This chain uses TRBV9 with TRBJ2-3, with unresolved D. The CDR3 sequence is 15 residues long. The ends were cut back, 4 bases at V and 2 bases at J, with 14 bases in the middle. Germline CDR1 reads SGDLS; CDR2 reads YYNGEE.

This clonotype has only a few counts. V is TRBV21-1 and J is TRBJ2-6. TRBV21-1 is a pseudogene. The CDR3 totals 16 residues. CDR3 in amino acids: CASSKGLGPGANVLTF. In DNA, the CDR3 is TGTGCCAGCAGCAAAGGATTGGGTCCTGGGGCCAACGTCCTGACTTTC.

CDR3 protein: CATRGNTDTGETQYF. The CDR3 DNA sequence: TGTGCCACCCGGGGGAATACTGATACAGGGGAGACCCAGTACTTC. The chain is built from TRBV19 and TRBJ2-5; the D gene could be TRBD1 or TRBD2 (6 bases each). V lost 10 bases, J lost 5 bases, and 23 bases lay in between. The length of the CDR3 is 15 residues. Germline V gives CDR1 LNHDA, CDR2 SQIVND (reference sequence). Full variable domain (remainder filled in from reference TRBV19 and TRBJ2-5): DGGITQSPKYLFRKEGQNVTLSCEQNLNHDAMYWYRQDPGQGLRLIYYSQIVNDFQKGDIAEGYSVSREKKESFPLTVTSAQKNPTAFYLCATRGNTDTGETQYFGPGTRLLVL.

This chain links TRBV6-2 or TRBV6-3 with TRBJ2-3, with 7 bases lining up with TRBD1. The CDR3 loop spans 11 amino acids. V was clipped by 5 bases and J by 14 bases; unmatched bases: 7. Looked up from germline, CDR1 is MNHEY and CDR2 is SVGEGT. CDR3 coding DNA: TGTGCCAGCAGTGACCGGGACAGAAGGTATTTT. It yields the protein CASSDRDRRYF.

This clonotype has at least ten counts. The chain uses TRBV4-1 and TRBJ1-2; no clear D gene. Germline V gene data show CDR1 as MGHRA and CDR2 as YSYEKL. This CDR3 is built from 14 residues. V lost 0 bases and J 1 base, leaving 6 bases between the germline ends. CDR3 sequence: CASSQDPNNYGYTF. DNA of the CDR3: TGCGCCAGCAGCCAAGATCCAAATAACTATGGCTACACCTTC.

The chain combines TRBV6-1 with TRBJ2-2, with D hard to call. This CDR3 is 16 amino acids long. Trimming shortened V by 2 bases and J by 0 bases, and 10 bases separated the two germline ends. Germline CDR1 is MNHNS and CDR2 is SASEGT. CDR3 in amino acids: CASSEKAGANTGELFF. CDR3 DNA: TGTGCCAGCAGTGAAAAAGCAGGAGCGAACACCGGGGAGCTGTTTTTT.

This clonotype turned up a few times. The V and J genes are TRBV11-2 and TRBJ2-3; D possibly corresponds to TRBD2 (6 bases). Germline V CDR1 and CDR2: SGHAT, FQNNGV. The ends were cut back, 5 bases at V and 6 bases at J, with 15 bases in the middle. The CDR3 sequence is 14 residues long. Here the CDR3 reads CASSPLTGEDTQYF. The CDR3 DNA sequence: TGTGCCAGCAGCCCTCTTACGGGGGAGGATACGCAGTATTTT.

The chain is built from TRBV11-2 and TRBJ2-7, with TRBD2 matching over 11 bases. The CDR3 loop spans 15 amino acids. The V and J ends lost 5 bases and 4 bases, in that order; junction bases with no gene match: 7. The germline CDR1 and CDR2 sequences are SGHAT and FQNNGV. The CDR3: CASSALAGGPYEQYF. The DNA for the CDR3 is TGTGCCAGCAGCGCCCTAGCGGGGGGTCCATACGAGCAGTACTTC. Using reference TRBV11-2 and TRBJ2-7 for the parts outside the CDR3, the full variable domain is EAGVAQSPRYKIIEKRQSVAFWCNPISGHATLYWYQQILGQGPKLLIQFQNNGVVDDSQLPKDRFSAERLKGVDSTLKIQPAKLEDSAVYLCASSALAGGPYEQYFGPGTRLTVT.

The chain employs TRBV6-2 or TRBV6-3 and TRBJ1-6; D remains unclear. The V and J ends lost 2 bases and 0 bases respectively, with 17 bases between them. The CDR3 length is 19 residues. Germline CDR1 is MNHEY and CDR2 is SVGEGT. This chain's CDR3 is CASSYTARPRSSYNSPLHF. The CDR3 DNA reads TGTGCCAGCAGTTACACGGCCAGACCCAGGAGCTCCTATAATTCACCCCTCCACTTT.

The chain carries TRBV20-1 and TRBJ2-5, with D perhaps being TRBD1 or TRBD2 (5 bases each). The CDR3 spans 14 residues. CDR1 is DFQATT, CDR2 SNEGSKA, per germline (reference sequence). The V and J ends lost 6 bases and 2 bases respectively, with 16 bases between them. The CDR3 here is CSAAPGTGQETQYF. In DNA, the CDR3 is TGCAGTGCAGCCCCCGGGACGGGACAAGAGACCCAGTACTTC.

This clonotype was found a few times. The rearrangement joins TRBV6-5 to TRBJ2-7, with 11 bases fitting TRBD2. There are 16 residues in the CDR3. V was clipped by 5 bases and J by 1 base; unmatched bases: 7. Germline CDR1 is MNHEY and CDR2 is SVGAGI. CDR3 nucleotides: TGTGCCAGCAGTCGGGGGGGGACTAGCGGTTCCTACGAGCAGTACTTC. Protein product: CASSRGGTSGSYEQYF.

The table lists this clonotype with many counts. The chain couples TRBV6-2 or TRBV6-3 to TRBJ2-7; weak D call: TRBD1 (6 bases). Trimming shortened V by 5 bases and J by 0 bases, and 14 bases separated the two germline ends. CDR3 size: 15 residues. Germline V CDR1 and CDR2: MNHEY, SVGEGT. As DNA, the CDR3 is TGTGCCAGCAGTGCGTTCGGGACACTCTCCTACGAGCAGTACTTC. Its protein is CASSAFGTLSYEQYF.

This clonotype was observed at least ten times. This rearrangement joins TRBV20-1 to TRBJ1-5, with 9 bases matching TRBD1. Losses at the gene ends were 5 bases for V and 6 bases for J; bases not matched to a gene: 5. The CDR3 totals 13 residues. From germline, CDR1 is DFQATT and CDR2 SNEGSKA (reference sequence). CDR3 sequence reads: CSARQGDGQPQHF. As DNA, the CDR3 is TGCAGTGCTCGACAGGGGGACGGTCAGCCCCAGCATTTT.

The V gene is TRBV20-1, the J gene TRBJ2-6, with D perhaps TRBD1 (6 bases). Between the trimmed V and J ends, which lost 3 bases and 1 base, there was a span of 13 bases. Germline V gene data show CDR1 as DFQATT and CDR2 as SNEGSKA (reference sequence). CDR3 length: 16 amino acids. The CDR3 region has the DNA TGCAGTGCTAGCGGTCAGGGGTATTCTGGGGCCAACGTCCTGACTTTC. It is translated as CSASGQGYSGANVLTF.

The J gene is TRBJ1-5, the V gene TRBV7-8; TRBD1 agrees at 7 bases. V lost 5 bases to trimming and J lost 7 bases; unmatched junction nucleotides: 8. Germline assignment: CDR1 SGHVS and CDR2 FQNEAQ. CDR3 length: 14 residues. Written as DNA, the CDR3 is TGTGCCAGCAGCCTAGGGGGCAGGGGCCAGCCCCAGCATTTT. Translation gives CASSLGGRGQPQHF.

This chain uses TRBV7-2 with TRBJ2-2; D unresolved. This CDR3 is 15 amino acids long. Trimming shortened V by 5 bases and J by 7 bases, and 17 bases separated the two germline ends. From germline, CDR1 is SGHTA and CDR2 FQGNSA. CDR3 sequence: CASSRRSGIDGELFF. CDR3 DNA: TGTGCCAGCAGCCGTAGGTCGGGTATCGACGGGGAGCTGTTTTTT.

The chain links TRBV12-3 or TRBV12-4 to TRBJ1-1, with D unresolved. The CDR3 totals 13 residues. The germline V and J ends were trimmed by 7 bases and 2 bases, with 11 bases remaining between them. Here the CDR3 reads CASNRERNTEAFF. Written as DNA, the CDR3 is TGTGCCAGCAACAGAGAGAGAAACACTGAAGCTTTCTTT.